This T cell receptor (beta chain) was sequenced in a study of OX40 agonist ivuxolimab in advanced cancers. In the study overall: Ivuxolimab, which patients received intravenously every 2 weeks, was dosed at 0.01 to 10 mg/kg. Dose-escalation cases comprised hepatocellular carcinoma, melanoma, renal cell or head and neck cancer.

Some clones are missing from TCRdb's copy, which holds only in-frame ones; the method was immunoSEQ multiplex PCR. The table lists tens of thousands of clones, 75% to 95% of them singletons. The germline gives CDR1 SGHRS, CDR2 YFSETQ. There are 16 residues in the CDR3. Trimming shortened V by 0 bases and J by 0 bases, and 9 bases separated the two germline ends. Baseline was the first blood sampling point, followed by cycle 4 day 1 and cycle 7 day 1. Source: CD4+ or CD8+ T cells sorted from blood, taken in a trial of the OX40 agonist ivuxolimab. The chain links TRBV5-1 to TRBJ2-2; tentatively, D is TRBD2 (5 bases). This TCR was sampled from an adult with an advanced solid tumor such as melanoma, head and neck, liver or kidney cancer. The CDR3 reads CASSLGRSTNTGELFF. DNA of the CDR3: TGCGCCAGCAGCTTGGGGAGGTCAACGAACACCGGGGAGCTGTTTTTT.